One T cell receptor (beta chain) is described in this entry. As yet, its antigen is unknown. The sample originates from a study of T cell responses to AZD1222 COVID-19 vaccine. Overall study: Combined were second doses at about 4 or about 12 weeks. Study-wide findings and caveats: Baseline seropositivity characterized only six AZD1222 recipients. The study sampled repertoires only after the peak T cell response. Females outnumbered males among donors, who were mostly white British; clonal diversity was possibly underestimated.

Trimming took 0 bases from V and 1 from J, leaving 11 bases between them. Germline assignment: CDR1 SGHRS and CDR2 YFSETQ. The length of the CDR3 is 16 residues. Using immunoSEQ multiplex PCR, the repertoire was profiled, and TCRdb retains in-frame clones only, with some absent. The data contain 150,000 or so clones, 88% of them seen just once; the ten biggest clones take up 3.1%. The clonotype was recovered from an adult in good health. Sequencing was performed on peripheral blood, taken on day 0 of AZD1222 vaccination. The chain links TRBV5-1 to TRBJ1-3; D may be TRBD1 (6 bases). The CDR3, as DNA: TGCGCCAGCAGCTTGGGTCCGGGGGCATCTGGAAACACCATATATTTT. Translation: CASSLGPGASGNTIYF. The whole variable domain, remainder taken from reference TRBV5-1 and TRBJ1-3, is KAGVTQTPRYLIKTRGQQVTLSCSPISGHRSVSWYQQTPGQGLQFLFEYFSETQRNKGNFPGRFSGRQFSNSRSEMNVSTLELGDSALYLCASSLGPGASGNTIYFGEGSWLTVV.